This is a list of T cell receptor beta chains from one sample in a study of T cell changes during pregnancy in multiple sclerosis. Assay used: immunoSEQ multiplex PCR; TCRdb lists only in-frame clones, some missing. This table has some 80,000 clones, about 90% appearing once. The sample consisted of peripheral blood, taken before pregnancy. These TCRs come from a female donor with multiple sclerosis, enrolled in a pregnancy study. Each CDR3 is given with its conserved first and last residue. Fields, in order: D gene, V gene, J gene, clone size, CDR3 protein, CDR3 DNA. The D gene is left open where the match is weak. Size tells how often a clone was seen (once, few, many) or the class of an expanded clone, and some rows leave it out.

>.|TRBV6-6|TRBJ1-1|.
CASRAPGPNTEAFF
TGTGCCAGCAGAGCGCCGGGTCCGAACACTGAAGCTTTCTTT
>.|TRBV7-2|TRBJ2-2|.
CASRTSDSGLELFF
TGTGCCAGCAGAACCTCGGACAGCGGCCTGGAGCTGTTTTTT
>TRBD2|TRBV5-8|TRBJ2-1|.
CASSLVSSGNYNEQFF
TGTGCCAGCAGCTTGGTTTCTAGCGGGAATTACAATGAGCAGTTCTTC
>.|TRBV7-2|TRBJ1-1|.
CASTLSGQGEAFF
TGTGCCAGCACCCTGAGCGGGCAAGGTGAAGCTTTCTTT
>TRBD1|TRBV5-1|TRBJ1-3|.
CASSLGQGKGNTIYF
TGCGCCAGCAGCCTTGGACAGGGCAAAGGAAACACCATATATTTT
>.|TRBV28|TRBJ2-7|.
CASSLDRAGYGGYF
TGTGCCAGCAGTTTAGACAGGGCGGGGTACGGAGGGTACTTC
>.|TRBV27|TRBJ1-2|.
CASRAGLSNYGYTF
TGTGCCAGCAGGGCAGGACTTTCCAACTATGGCTACACCTTC
>TRBD2|TRBV11-2|TRBJ2-1|.
CASSLELAGGPYNEQFF
TGTGCCAGCAGCTTAGAACTAGCGGGAGGGCCCTACAATGAGCAGTTCTTC
>TRBD2|TRBV19|TRBJ2-1|.
CASSRNAGTSGPDSYNEQFF
TGTGCCAGTAGTAGAAACGCCGGGACTAGCGGTCCGGACTCCTACAATGAGCAGTTCTTC
>TRBD1|TRBV5-1|TRBJ2-7|once
CASSSMPGQGAYEQYF
TGCGCCAGCAGCTCCATGCCGGGACAGGGGGCCTACGAGCAGTACTTC
>TRBD2|TRBV28|TRBJ2-7|.
CASSSTRGTRAHEQYF
TGTGCCAGCAGTTCCACGCGGGGGACGCGGGCTCACGAGCAGTACTTC
>.|TRBV15|TRBJ2-3|few
CATSRVSGTSSTDTQYF
TGTGCCACCAGCAGAGTTAGCGGAACCTCTAGCACAGATACGCAGTATTTT
>TRBD1|TRBV10-3|TRBJ1-1|.
CAIRPTSGGSTEAFF
TGTGCCATCCGACCAACCTCAGGGGGGTCCACTGAAGCTTTCTTT
>TRBD1|TRBV10-3|TRBJ1-1|.
CAISGTGVDTEAFF
TGTGCCATCAGTGGGACAGGGGTAGACACTGAAGCTTTCTTT